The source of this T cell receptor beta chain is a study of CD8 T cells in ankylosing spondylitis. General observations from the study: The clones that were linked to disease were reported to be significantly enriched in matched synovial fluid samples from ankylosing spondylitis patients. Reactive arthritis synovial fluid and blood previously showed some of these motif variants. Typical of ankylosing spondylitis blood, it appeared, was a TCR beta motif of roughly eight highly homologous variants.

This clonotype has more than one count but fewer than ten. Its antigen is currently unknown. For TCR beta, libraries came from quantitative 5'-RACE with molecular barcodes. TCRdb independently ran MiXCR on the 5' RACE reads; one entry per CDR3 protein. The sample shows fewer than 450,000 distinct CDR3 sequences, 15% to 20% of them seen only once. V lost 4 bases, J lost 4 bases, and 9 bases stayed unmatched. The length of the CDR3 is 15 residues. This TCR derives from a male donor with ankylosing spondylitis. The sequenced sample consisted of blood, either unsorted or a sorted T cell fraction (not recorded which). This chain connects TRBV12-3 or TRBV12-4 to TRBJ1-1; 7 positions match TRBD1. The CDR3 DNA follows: TGTGCCAGCAGTTCATCGACAGGGAGGGGCACTGAAGCTTTCTTT. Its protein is CASSSSTGRGTEAFF.